This T cell receptor beta chain derives from a study of PD-L1 blockade in urothelial cancer (dated by TCRdb to about 2017). At the level of the whole study: Therapy was started at some point between 2012 and 2014 for all patients, and atezolizumab 1,200 mg was administered intravenously every 3 weeks. About 90% of the roughly 29 patients were males with bladder-origin urothelial cancer, and about 65% of the roughly 30 reported a prior smoking history. Patients had an ECOG performance status of 0 or 1 and had received between 0 and 3 prior chemotherapy regimens. Blood samples were analyzed at two time points: 3 weeks after treatment start (second dose) and 6 weeks after treatment start. Blood samples gave a median of about 150,000 T cells and approximately 80,000 unique TCRs, with a median clonality of around 0.074. The study was an exploratory multi-omic analysis of somatic, immune and clinical correlates of response to PD-L1 blockade with atezolizumab in urothelial cancer. Pretreatment tumor samples, along with matched peripheral blood collected serially before and after atezolizumab treatment, underwent TCR sequencing. Durable clinical benefit meant progression-free survival longer than 6 months, and TCR features were also tested against progression-free and overall survival. In the same patients, pretreatment tumors underwent whole exome sequencing and RNA sequencing in addition to TCR sequencing. Durable clinical benefit was achieved by nine patients and was not achieved by 20 patients. Over 28 patients had pretreatment blood TCR-seq, some 25 had at least one posttreatment blood collection, and some 25 had tumor TCR-seq.

Details on this clone: Its antigen remains unidentified. Per-base quality was not reported, and no clone a single base away is much larger than it.

To estimate absolute template abundance from read counts, synthetic TCR analog templates were spiked into each PCR. Using the immunoSEQ assay, TCRbeta CDR3 regions were amplified from genomic DNA with bias-controlled V and J gene primers. Sequencing of rearranged TCRbeta segments was done at approximately 20X coverage. In the paper's pipeline: Clustering was used to correct sequencing errors, and CDR3s were annotated against IMGT to assign V, D and J genes. Downstream analyses used only productive TCRbeta rearrangements and left out out-of-frame or stop-codon sequences. Clonality was calculated as one minus the Shannon entropy normalized by the log of the number of unique productive sequences. Fisher's exact test with Benjamini-Hochberg correction, using a cutoff of adjusted p below 0.01, was how clones that differed between time points or between blood and tumor were identified. This is the immuneACCESS table as TCRdb keeps it, with only in-frame sequences that have V and J called. A part of the clones is gone; compared with another copy, unresolved V genes explain less than half, and the rest is unexplained. V and J calls and clone size are as listed in that table; D and trimming were resolved from the DNA. The sample data list some 71,000 clones, and 85% of these were observed just once. 6.5% to 8% of the sample goes to the ten largest clones.

The time point label, read with the paper, signifies: pretreatment peripheral blood. The cohort comprised around 31 patients with locally advanced or metastatic urothelial carcinoma treated at Memorial Sloan Kettering on a trial protocol. Peripheral blood mononuclear cells were collected from each patient pretreatment and during treatment, giving between 1 and 8 total time points per patient. The Qiagen DNeasy Blood extraction kit was used to purify genomic DNA from total PBMCs and tumor samples. PBMCs were collected pretreatment and during treatment and were isolated and stored as previously described. The investigation overall reported the following: At 3 weeks after the start of treatment, tumor-associated TCR clones in peripheral blood had expanded more in patients with durable benefit (n ≈ 23, p = 0.022). Because the sample size was small (n ≈ 28) and many of the analyses were exploratory, the results are meant to be hypothesis-generating. A pretreatment peripheral blood TCR clonality below the median was linked to improved progression-free and overall survival.

V lost 3 bases and J lost 7 bases, and the count of bases not matched to a germline gene is 9. Measured from the cysteine to the phenylalanine, the CDR3 is 14 residues long. Only the CDR3 portion is preserved as DNA: 42 bases, with reading frame beginning at the first base. CDR1 and CDR2 are drawn from the germline V gene (reference sequence): SGHKS, YYEKEE. The receptor comes from a man aged 35 to 55 with urothelial cancer. The sample was PBMCs, taken around atezolizumab (anti-PD-L1) treatment. The chain couples TRBV5-5 to TRBJ2-5; 7 middle bases align to TRBD1. The nucleotides read TGTGCCAGCAGCTGGACAGGTCCCCAGGGGACCCAGTACTTC. It translates as CASSWTGPQGTQYF.